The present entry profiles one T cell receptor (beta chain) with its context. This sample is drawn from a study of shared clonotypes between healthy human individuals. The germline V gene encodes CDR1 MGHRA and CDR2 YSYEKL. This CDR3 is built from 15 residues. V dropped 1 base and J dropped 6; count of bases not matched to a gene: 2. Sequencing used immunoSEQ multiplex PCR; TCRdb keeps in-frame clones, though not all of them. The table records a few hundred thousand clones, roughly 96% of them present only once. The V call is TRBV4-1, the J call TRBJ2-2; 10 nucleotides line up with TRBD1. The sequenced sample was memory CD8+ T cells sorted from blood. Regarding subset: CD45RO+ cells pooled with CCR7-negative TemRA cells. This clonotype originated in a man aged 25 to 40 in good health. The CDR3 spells CASSQAGTGAGELFF. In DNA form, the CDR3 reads TGCGCCAGCAGCCAAGCCGGGACAGGGGCCGGGGAGCTGTTTTTT.